This is a list of T cell receptor beta chains from one sample in a study of cytomegalovirus exposure and HLA in healthy donors. Clones were sequenced by immunoSEQ multiplex PCR, and TCRdb holds only the in-frame ones, with some missing. The data show 130,000 or so clones, and the top ten clones hold 2.2%. Sequencing input: PBMCs. The receptors derive from a woman aged 18-29 years in good health and CMV-seronegative. Both conserved end residues are part of each CDR3. Each record gives: V gene, D gene, J gene, CDR3 DNA, CDR3 protein. The D gene is left open where the match is weak.

v_call: TRBV19
d_call: NA
j_call: TRBJ1-5
cdr3_nt: TGTGCCAGTAGTACCCTGCACAGGGATCAGCCCCAGCATTTT
cdr3_aa: CASSTLHRDQPQHF

v_call: TRBV19
d_call: TRBD1
j_call: TRBJ2-7
cdr3_nt: TGTGCCAGTAGTACGACAGGGGTGAGGTCCTACGAGCAGTACTTC
cdr3_aa: CASSTTGVRSYEQYF

v_call: TRBV9
d_call: NA
j_call: TRBJ2-3
cdr3_nt: TGTGCCAGCAGCGTCGGAGGGTCAGATACGCAGTATTTT
cdr3_aa: CASSVGGSDTQYF

v_call: TRBV2
d_call: TRBD1
j_call: TRBJ1-1
cdr3_nt: TGTGCCAGCAGACCTGCACAGGGGACTGAAGCTTTCTTT
cdr3_aa: CASRPAQGTEAFF

v_call: TRBV2
d_call: TRBD1
j_call: TRBJ1-1
cdr3_nt: TGTGCCAGCCCAAGCCAGGCAGGGGGTTTGACTGAAGCTTTCTTT
cdr3_aa: CASPSQAGGLTEAFF

v_call: TRBV4-2
d_call: TRBD2
j_call: TRBJ2-7
cdr3_nt: TGTGCCAGCAGCTTCGGGGGAGGGCCCTACGAGCAGTACTTC
cdr3_aa: CASSFGGGPYEQYF

v_call: TRBV5-6
d_call: TRBD2
j_call: TRBJ2-5
cdr3_nt: TGTGCCACTGGGACTAGCGGGAGGGGAACGGGGGAGACCCAGTACTTC
cdr3_aa: CATGTSGRGTGETQYF

v_call: TRBV29-1
d_call: NA
j_call: TRBJ2-6
cdr3_nt: TGCAGCGTCGAAGACAACTCTGGGGCCAACGTCCTGACTTTC
cdr3_aa: CSVEDNSGANVLTF

v_call: TRBV2
d_call: TRBD2
j_call: TRBJ2-3
cdr3_nt: TGTGCCAGCAGTGACATGGCGGGAGGCACAGATACGCAGTATTTT
cdr3_aa: CASSDMAGGTDTQYF

v_call: TRBV5-4
d_call: TRBD1
j_call: TRBJ2-3
cdr3_nt: TGTGCCAGCAGCTTCTGGGACAGGGGGGGAGATACGCAGTATTTT
cdr3_aa: CASSFWDRGGDTQYF

v_call: TRBV9
d_call: NA
j_call: TRBJ2-4
cdr3_nt: TGTGCCAGCAGCGCCGGGGAAACCAAAAACATTCAGTACTTC
cdr3_aa: CASSAGETKNIQYF

v_call: TRBV19
d_call: NA
j_call: TRBJ2-3
cdr3_nt: TGTGCCAGTAGTATAGGCGGGGACCGCACAGATACGCAGTATTTT
cdr3_aa: CASSIGGDRTDTQYF

v_call: TRBV11-3
d_call: TRBD2
j_call: TRBJ2-5
cdr3_nt: TGTGCCAGCAGCCCCCTTAGACTAGCGGGTTTCCAAGAGACCCAGTACTTC
cdr3_aa: CASSPLRLAGFQETQYF

v_call: TRBV30
d_call: TRBD2
j_call: TRBJ2-7
cdr3_nt: TGTGTCGCGGGAGGACAGAACTACGAGCAGTACTTC
cdr3_aa: CVAGGQNYEQYF

v_call: TRBV7-9
d_call: NA
j_call: TRBJ1-4
cdr3_nt: TGTGCCAGCAGCTTGCTCGGGAATGAAAAACTGTTTTTT
cdr3_aa: CASSLLGNEKLFF

v_call: TRBV11-2
d_call: TRBD1
j_call: TRBJ2-5
cdr3_nt: TGTGCCAGCAGCAAAACCACAGGGGGCGGGTACCAAGAGACCCAGTACTTC
cdr3_aa: CASSKTTGGGYQETQYF

v_call: TRBV9
d_call: NA
j_call: TRBJ1-4
cdr3_nt: TGTGCCAGCAGCGTAGACCGGTTTAGTGGTGAAAAACTGTTTTTT
cdr3_aa: CASSVDRFSGEKLFF

v_call: TRBV7-6
d_call: TRBD2
j_call: TRBJ2-3
cdr3_nt: TGTGCCAGCAGCTTAGGTTCCGGGACTAGCGGAGGTACGCAGTATTTT
cdr3_aa: CASSLGSGTSGGTQYF

v_call: TRBV25-1
d_call: NA
j_call: TRBJ2-7
cdr3_nt: TGTGCCAGCAGTGAAGGGGGAGGCTACGAGCAGTACTTC
cdr3_aa: CASSEGGGYEQYF

v_call: TRBV11-2
d_call: NA
j_call: TRBJ1-4
cdr3_nt: TGTGCCAGCAGCTTCACAGGAGTTGAAAAACTGTTTTTT
cdr3_aa: CASSFTGVEKLFF

v_call: TRBV7-8
d_call: TRBD2
j_call: TRBJ2-1
cdr3_nt: TGTGCCAGCAGCTTCGGGCCGGCGGGGGATGAGCAGTTCTTC
cdr3_aa: CASSFGPAGDEQFF

v_call: TRBV11-2
d_call: TRBD1
j_call: TRBJ1-1
cdr3_nt: TGTGCCAGCAGCGCACAGGGGAGCACTGAAGCTTTCTTT
cdr3_aa: CASSAQGSTEAFF

v_call: TRBV9
d_call: NA
j_call: TRBJ1-1
cdr3_nt: TGTGCCAGCAGCGTAGGGGTAGGGGTTGGGAACACTGAAGCTTTCTTT
cdr3_aa: CASSVGVGVGNTEAFF

v_call: TRBV5-1
d_call: NA
j_call: TRBJ2-5
cdr3_nt: TGCGCCAGCAGCTTGGGCCCGGGCGGGATGGGGACCCAGTACTTC
cdr3_aa: CASSLGPGGMGTQYF

v_call: TRBV11-1
d_call: NA
j_call: TRBJ2-3
cdr3_nt: TGTGCCAGCAGCTTAGTGGGGGCTAGCACAGATACGCAGTATTTT
cdr3_aa: CASSLVGASTDTQYF

v_call: TRBV4-2
d_call: TRBD1
j_call: TRBJ1-1
cdr3_nt: TGTGCCAGCAGCCAGACTACAGGGGGGACGGCTTTCTTT
cdr3_aa: CASSQTTGGTAFF

v_call: TRBV13
d_call: TRBD1
j_call: TRBJ1-6
cdr3_nt: TGTGCCAGCAGCTTAGGCGGGACAGGGAATTCACCCCTCCACTTT
cdr3_aa: CASSLGGTGNSPLHF

v_call: TRBV9
d_call: NA
j_call: TRBJ1-1
cdr3_nt: TGTGCCAGCAGCGTGGGGGGGGAATGGGGTGCGGACACTGAAGCTTTCTTT
cdr3_aa: CASSVGGEWGADTEAFF

v_call: TRBV7-2
d_call: TRBD1
j_call: TRBJ2-2
cdr3_nt: TGTGCCAGCAGCTTAGACAGGGGGGCCGGGGAGCTGTTTTTT
cdr3_aa: CASSLDRGAGELFF

v_call: TRBV28
d_call: NA
j_call: TRBJ1-1
cdr3_nt: TGTGCCAGCAGTTCTGGCGGGAACACTGAAGCTTTCTTT
cdr3_aa: CASSSGGNTEAFF

v_call: TRBV9
d_call: NA
j_call: TRBJ1-4
cdr3_nt: TGTGCCAGCAGCGTAGCGGGAACTAATGAAAAACTGTTTTTT
cdr3_aa: CASSVAGTNEKLFF

v_call: TRBV11-3
d_call: TRBD1
j_call: TRBJ2-5
cdr3_nt: TGTGCCAGCAGCTCCGGGACAGGGGAAGAGACCCAGTACTTC
cdr3_aa: CASSSGTGEETQYF

v_call: TRBV7-2
d_call: NA
j_call: TRBJ2-1
cdr3_nt: TGTGCCAGCAGCCCCTGGGCCTGGGATGAGCAGTTCTTC
cdr3_aa: CASSPWAWDEQFF

v_call: TRBV7-8
d_call: TRBD1
j_call: TRBJ1-1
cdr3_nt: TGTGCCAGCAGCTATACAGGGGGCTCTGAAGCTTTCTTT
cdr3_aa: CASSYTGGSEAFF

v_call: TRBV5-1
d_call: NA
j_call: TRBJ2-3
cdr3_nt: TGCGCCAGCAGCTTGGGCGGTAAAGTAGCAGATACGCAGTATTTT
cdr3_aa: CASSLGGKVADTQYF

v_call: TRBV27
d_call: TRBD2
j_call: TRBJ2-7
cdr3_nt: TGTGCCAGCAGTTTATATAGCGGGGCTTACGAGCAGTACTTC
cdr3_aa: CASSLYSGAYEQYF

v_call: TRBV5-1
d_call: TRBD2
j_call: TRBJ2-3
cdr3_nt: TGCGCCAGCAGTATAAGCGGGAGGGCCACAGATACGCAGTATTTT
cdr3_aa: CASSISGRATDTQYF

v_call: TRBV4-3
d_call: NA
j_call: TRBJ2-6
cdr3_nt: TGCGCCAGCAGCCAAGTAGCAGGGTCTGGGGCCAACGTCCTGACTTTC
cdr3_aa: CASSQVAGSGANVLTF

v_call: TRBV5-6
d_call: TRBD1
j_call: TRBJ1-1
cdr3_nt: TGTGCCAGCAGCTTGAAGCCCGGGACAGCAGCTTTCTTT
cdr3_aa: CASSLKPGTAAFF

v_call: TRBV5-1
d_call: TRBD1
j_call: TRBJ1-4
cdr3_nt: TGCGCCAGCAGAGACGACAGGGGCAGCGAAAAACTGTTTTTT
cdr3_aa: CASRDDRGSEKLFF